These 16 T cell receptor beta chains were all obtained from the same sample, sequenced in a study of blood T cell repertoires in COVID-19. Profiling relied on immunoSEQ multiplex PCR, and the TCRdb table lists in-frame clones only, not all of them. The table has a few hundred thousand clones, over 75% seen once; the top ten hold 1%. Material: PBMCs or T cells enriched from blood (not recorded which). The receptors shown here come from a man aged 18 to 35 who had recovered from COVID-19.

This clone has more than one count but fewer than ten. The chain combines TRBV28 with TRBJ1-5; 9 bases map to TRBD1. This CDR3 is built from 15 residues. V dropped 6 bases and J dropped 4; count of bases not matched to a gene: 7. Germline CDR1 is MDHEN and CDR2 is SYDVKM. CDR3 region: CASRMGQGANQPQHF. CDR3 nucleotide sequence: TGTGCCAGCAGAATGGGACAGGGAGCGAATCAGCCCCAGCATTTT.

This chain's CDR3 is CASSLRTGLGNSPLHF. The CDR3 nucleotides read TGTGCCAGCAGCCTTCGGACAGGGTTAGGTAATTCACCCCTCCACTTT. J is TRBJ1-6 and V is TRBV14; 8 positions match TRBD1. Trimming cost V 4 bases and J 6 bases; bases outside gene matches: 8. From germline, CDR1 is SGHDN and CDR2 FVKESK. The CDR3 loop spans 16 amino acids. The full variable domain, rest sourced from reference TRBV14 and TRBJ1-6, is EAGVTQFPSHSVIEKGQTVTLRCDPISGHDNLYWYRRVMGKEIKFLLHFVKESKQDESGMPNNRFLAERTGGTYSTLKVQPAELEDSGVYFCASSLRTGLGNSPLHFGNGTRLTVT.

This chain connects TRBV12-5 to TRBJ1-1; possible D gene TRBD1, 6 bases. The ends were cut back, 3 bases at V and 3 bases at J, with 20 bases in the middle. CDR3 size: 17 residues. Per germline, CDR1 LGHNT and CDR2 FRNRAP. Here the CDR3 reads CASGLILRGGEDTEAFF. CDR3 nucleotides: TGTGCTAGTGGTTTAATCTTGAGAGGGGGTGAAGACACTGAAGCTTTCTTT.

The V call is TRBV5-4, the J call TRBJ1-6; TRBD1 matches 7 bases. The J segment lost 0 bases and the V segment lost 3 bases, leaving 6 bases of the junction unmatched. The CDR3 is made up of 17 amino acids. CDR1 is SGHNT and CDR2 is YYREEE in the germline V gene (reference sequence). CDR3 amino acids: CASSSGDSSSYNSPLHF. The CDR3 region has the DNA TGTGCCAGCAGCTCGGGGGACAGTAGCTCCTATAATTCACCCCTCCACTTT.

This chain joins TRBV12-3 or TRBV12-4 and TRBJ2-1; D uncertain. V was clipped by 2 bases and J by 6 bases, with 2 bases between them. The CDR3 covers 11 residues. The CDR3 bases are TGTGCCAGCAGTTTACTCAATGAGCAGTTCTTC. Encoded protein: CASSLLNEQFF.

This clone was observed a single time. V and J are TRBV4-2 and TRBJ2-5; 15 positions match TRBD2. The CDR3 sequence is 18 residues long. CDR1 LGHNA and CDR2 YNFKEQ come from the germline V gene. V was clipped by 4 bases and J by 5 bases; unmatched bases: 11. This CDR3 reads CASSRGLAGGPLMETQYF. In DNA form, the CDR3 reads TGTGCCAGCAGCCGAGGACTAGCGGGAGGGCCTTTAATGGAGACCCAGTACTTC.

The rearrangement uses TRBV11-2 and TRBJ2-7; 7 bases are a match to TRBD1. The ends lost 1 base at V and 2 bases at J; junction bases unmatched: 5. CDR1 and CDR2 from the germline V gene are SGHAT and FQNNGV. The CDR3 is 15 amino acids. The CDR3 sequence: CASSLGRDRPYEQYF. CDR3 nucleotide sequence: TGTGCCAGCAGCTTAGGCCGGGACAGACCCTACGAGCAGTACTTC.

The chain joins TRBV3-1 (or the pseudogene TRBV3-2) to TRBJ1-2, with TRBD1 as a possible D gene (6 bases). CDR3 length equals 15 residues. The ends were cut back, 3 bases at V and 5 bases at J, with 16 bases in the middle. Looked up from germline, CDR1 is LGHDT and CDR2 is YNNKEL (reference sequence). CDR3 bases: TGTGCCAGCAGCCAGGAACCCAGGGGTTGGTATGGCTACACCTTC. It is translated as CASSQEPRGWYGYTF.

The V gene is TRBV30, the J gene TRBJ2-1; tentative D call: TRBD2 (6 bases). The ends were cut back, 3 bases at V and 8 bases at J, with 17 bases in the middle. CDR3 length equals 14 residues. Looked up from germline, CDR1 is GTSNPN and CDR2 is SVGIG (reference sequence). The CDR3 protein is CAWSLGLPGHEQFF. The CDR3 DNA reads as TGTGCCTGGAGCCTGGGACTGCCGGGCCATGAGCAGTTCTTC.

V and J are TRBV12-3 or TRBV12-4 and TRBJ2-7; tentatively, D is TRBD2 (5 bases). V gave up 3 bases and J gave up 11 bases, with 14 bases separating them. The CDR3 length is 12 residues. In nucleotides, the CDR3 is TGTGCCAGCAGTTTCCTGGAGGATCTAAAGTACTTC. This translates into CASSFLEDLKYF.

The chain couples TRBV9 to TRBJ2-1, with 10 nucleotides matching TRBD2. Germline loops: CDR1 SGDLS, CDR2 YYNGEE. This CDR3 comprises 15 residues. Losses at the gene ends were 2 bases for V and 9 bases for J; bases not matched to a gene: 8. CDR3 sequence reads: CASSVAAGGEGEQFF. The CDR3 nucleotides are TGTGCCAGCAGCGTTGCAGCGGGAGGGGAGGGTGAGCAGTTCTTC.

The chain has TRBV28 and TRBJ2-5; D gene unclear. Germline CDR1 MDHEN, CDR2 SYDVKM. V lost 4 bases and J lost 1, with 13 bases in between. The CDR3 spans 15 residues. CDR3 DNA sequence: TGTGCCAGCAGTTCGAGGCGGTGGTCCCAAGAGACCCAGTACTTC. Translation: CASSSRRWSQETQYF.

The DNA of the CDR3 is TGCGCCAGCAGCCTGGGACAGGCTAATTACGAGCAGTACTTC. The encoded protein is CASSLGQANYEQYF. The chain recombines TRBV5-1 with TRBJ2-7; 8 nucleotides match TRBD1. The CDR3 sequence is 14 residues long. Trimming took 4 bases from V and 4 from J; bases not matched to a gene: 7. The germline V gene has CDR1 SGHRS and CDR2 YFSETQ.

V is TRBV9 and J is TRBJ1-5, with D perhaps matching TRBD1 (5 bases). Per germline, CDR1 SGDLS and CDR2 YYNGEE. Trimming took off 3 bases at V and 4 bases at J, with 8 bases between the two ends. This CDR3 is built from 13 residues. DNA for the CDR3: TGTGCCAGCAGCGCCCAGGGAAATCAGCCCCAGCATTTT. This sequence encodes CASSAQGNQPQHF.

V usage is TRBV11-3 and J usage is TRBJ2-6; 10 nucleotides agree with TRBD1. This CDR3 contains 17 residues. V gave up 5 bases and J gave up 0 bases; unmatched junction bases: 4. The germline V gene has CDR1 SGHNT and CDR2 YENEEA. CDR3 DNA sequence: TGTGCCAGCAGCACGGGACAGGGGTTCTCTGGGGCCAACGTCCTGACTTTC. It codes for CASSTGQGFSGANVLTF.

The chain recombines TRBV4-1 with TRBJ2-5; maybe TRBD1 (6 bases). V lost 0 bases, J lost 4 bases, and 9 bases lay in between. Germline V gene sequence: CDR1 MGHRA, CDR2 YSYEKL. The CDR3 consists of 14 residues. In nucleotides, the CDR3 is TGCGCCAGCAGCCAAGATAGCAGGGGAGAGACCCAGTACTTC. Translating gives CASSQDSRGETQYF.